The TCR beta chain described here comes from a study of blood T cell repertoires in COVID-19. About the research overall: Sites across the United States, Italy and Spain contributed samples from acute and convalescent COVID-19.

Original handling: Scientists estimated how many nucleated cells there were by amplifying reference gene primers. This table comes from immunoSEQ multiplex PCR, and its TCRdb copy is limited to in-frame clones, with some not included. The V and J calls and clone size come from that table; D and trimming were worked out from the DNA. The sample contains roughly 60,000 clones, approximately 83% of which appear only once. This CDR3 spans 13 amino acids. V gave up 6 bases and J gave up 6 bases; unmatched junction bases: 7. The material sequenced was peripheral blood. This sequence joins TRBV12-3 or TRBV12-4 and TRBJ1-2; 7 nucleotides line up with TRBD1. This receptor was taken from a woman over 75 with acute or convalescent COVID-19. This CDR3 is CASSGQVYHGYTF. Here the CDR3 DNA reads TGTGCCAGCAGCGGACAGGTTTATCATGGCTACACCTTC.